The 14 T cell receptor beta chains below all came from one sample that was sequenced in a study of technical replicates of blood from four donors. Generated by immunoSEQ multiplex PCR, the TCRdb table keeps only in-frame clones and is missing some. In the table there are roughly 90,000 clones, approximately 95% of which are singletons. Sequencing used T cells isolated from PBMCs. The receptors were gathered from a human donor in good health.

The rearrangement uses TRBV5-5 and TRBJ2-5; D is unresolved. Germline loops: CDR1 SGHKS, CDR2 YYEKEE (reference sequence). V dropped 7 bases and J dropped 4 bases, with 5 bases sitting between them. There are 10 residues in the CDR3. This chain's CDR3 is CASLGETQYF. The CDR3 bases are TGTGCCAGCCTAGGAGAGACCCAGTACTTC.

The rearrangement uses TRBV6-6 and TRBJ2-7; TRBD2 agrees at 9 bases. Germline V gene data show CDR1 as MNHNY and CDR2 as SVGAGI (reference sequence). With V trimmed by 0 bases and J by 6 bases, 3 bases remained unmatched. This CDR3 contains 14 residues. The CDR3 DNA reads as TGTGCCAGCAGTTACTCCGCGGGAGGGGGCGAGCAGTACTTC. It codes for CASSYSAGGGEQYF.

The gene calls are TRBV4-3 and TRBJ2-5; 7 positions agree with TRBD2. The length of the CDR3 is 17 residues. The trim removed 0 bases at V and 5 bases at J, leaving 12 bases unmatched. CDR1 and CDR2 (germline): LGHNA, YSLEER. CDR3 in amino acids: CASSQEWSSGGRETQYF. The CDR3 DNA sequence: TGCGCCAGCAGCCAAGAGTGGTCTAGCGGAGGGAGGGAGACCCAGTACTTC.

CDR3 loop: CASSLSASDTQYF. DNA of the CDR3: TGTGCCAGCAGTTTAAGCGCATCAGATACGCAGTATTTT. This chain connects TRBV28 to TRBJ2-3; D uncertain. The germline V and J ends were trimmed by 2 bases and 4 bases, with 7 bases remaining between them. Germline-derived CDR1 and CDR2 are MDHEN and SYDVKM. This CDR3 spans 13 amino acids. Full variable domain (remainder filled in from reference TRBV28 and TRBJ2-3): DVKVTQSSRYLVKRTGEKVFLECVQDMDHENMFWYRQDPGLGLRLIYFSYDVKMKEKGDIPEGYSVSREKKERFSLILESASTNQTSMYLCASSLSASDTQYFGPGTRLTVL.

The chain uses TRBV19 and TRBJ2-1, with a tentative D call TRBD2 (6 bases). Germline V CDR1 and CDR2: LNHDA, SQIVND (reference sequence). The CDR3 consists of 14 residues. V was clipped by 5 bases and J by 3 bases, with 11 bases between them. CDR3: CASSGRQLYNEQFF. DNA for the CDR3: TGTGCCAGTAGTGGGAGGCAACTCTACAATGAGCAGTTCTTC.

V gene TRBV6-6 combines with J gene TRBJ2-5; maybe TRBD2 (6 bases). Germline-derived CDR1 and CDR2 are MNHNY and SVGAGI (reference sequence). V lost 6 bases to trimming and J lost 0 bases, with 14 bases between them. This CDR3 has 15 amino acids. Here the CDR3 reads CASSAGTSYQETQYF. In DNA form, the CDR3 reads TGTGCCAGCAGCGCCGGGACTTCATACCAAGAGACCCAGTACTTC.

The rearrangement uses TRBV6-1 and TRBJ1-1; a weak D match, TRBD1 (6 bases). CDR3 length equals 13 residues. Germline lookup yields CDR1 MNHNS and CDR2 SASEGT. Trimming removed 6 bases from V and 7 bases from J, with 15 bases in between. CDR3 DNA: TGTGCCAGCAGAATAAACAGGGAGTTTGAAGCTTTCTTT. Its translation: CASRINREFEAFF.

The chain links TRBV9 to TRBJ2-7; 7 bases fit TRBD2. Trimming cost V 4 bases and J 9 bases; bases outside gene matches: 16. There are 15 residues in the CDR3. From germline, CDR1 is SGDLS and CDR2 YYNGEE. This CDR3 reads CASSQDMTSRLGQYF. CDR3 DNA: TGTGCCAGCAGCCAAGATATGACTAGCCGACTCGGGCAGTACTTC.

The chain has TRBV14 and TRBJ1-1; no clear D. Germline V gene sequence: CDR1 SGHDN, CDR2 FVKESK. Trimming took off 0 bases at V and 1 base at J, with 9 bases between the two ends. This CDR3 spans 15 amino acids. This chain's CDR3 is CASSQDRGPNTEAFF. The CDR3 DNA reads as TGTGCCAGCAGCCAAGACCGAGGGCCGAACACTGAAGCTTTCTTT.

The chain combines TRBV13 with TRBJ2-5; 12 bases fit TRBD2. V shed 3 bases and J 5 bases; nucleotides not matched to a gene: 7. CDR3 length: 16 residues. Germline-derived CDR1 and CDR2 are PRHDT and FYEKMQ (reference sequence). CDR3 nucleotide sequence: TGTGCCAGCAGCTTCCGACTAGCGGGAGTTTCTGAGACCCAGTACTTC. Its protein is CASSFRLAGVSETQYF.

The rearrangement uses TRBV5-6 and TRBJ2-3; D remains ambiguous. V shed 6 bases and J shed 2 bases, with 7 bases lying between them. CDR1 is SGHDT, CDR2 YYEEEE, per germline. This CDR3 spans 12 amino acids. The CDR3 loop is CASKLLTDTQYF. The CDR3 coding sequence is TGTGCCAGCAAACTCCTCACAGATACGCAGTATTTT.

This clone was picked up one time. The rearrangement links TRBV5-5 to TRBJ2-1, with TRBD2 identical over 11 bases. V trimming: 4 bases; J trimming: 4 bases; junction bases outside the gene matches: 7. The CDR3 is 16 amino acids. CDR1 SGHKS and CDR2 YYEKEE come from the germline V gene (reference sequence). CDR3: CASSHRASGRYNEQFF. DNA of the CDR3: TGTGCCAGCAGCCACCGGGCTAGCGGGAGGTACAATGAGCAGTTCTTC.

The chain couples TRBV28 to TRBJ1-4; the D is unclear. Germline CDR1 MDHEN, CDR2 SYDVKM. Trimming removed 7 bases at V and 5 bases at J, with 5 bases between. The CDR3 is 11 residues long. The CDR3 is CASTGNEKLFF. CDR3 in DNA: TGTGCCAGCACGGGAAATGAAAAACTGTTTTTT. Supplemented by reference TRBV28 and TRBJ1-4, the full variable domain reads DVKVTQSSRYLVKRTGEKVFLECVQDMDHENMFWYRQDPGLGLRLIYFSYDVKMKEKGDIPEGYSVSREKKERFSLILESASTNQTSMYLCASTGNEKLFFGSGTQLSVL.

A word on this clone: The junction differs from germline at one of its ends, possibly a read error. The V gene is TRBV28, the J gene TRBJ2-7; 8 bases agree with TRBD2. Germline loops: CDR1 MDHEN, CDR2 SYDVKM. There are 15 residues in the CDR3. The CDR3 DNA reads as TGTGCCAGCAGTTTATACGGGAGGGCCTCCCACGAGCAGTACTTC. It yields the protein CASSLYGRASHEQYF.